Sequencing of this TCR beta chain was carried out in a study of T cell clonotyping in hematopoietic cell transplantation. Study-wide points: At the given depth, recipient repertoires were over 97% de novo clonotypes. Without cell sorting, CD4 versus CD8 contributions remain unresolved. Recipient TCR diversity dropped after transplant; expanded clonotypes rose from day 30 to 180.

Blood collection times were about day -28 and days 30, 100, 180 posttransplant. TCRdb's copy holds only in-frame clones and misses some; the assay was immunoSEQ multiplex PCR. This table has more than 7,500 clones, 75% to 80% appearing once. Comments on this clone: Its antigen is unknown.

The germline V gene encodes CDR1 GTSNPN and CDR2 SVGIG (reference sequence). V was pared by 1 base and J by 3 bases, with 7 bases between. This CDR3 is 13 amino acids long. This chain links TRBV30 with TRBJ1-5; D remains ambiguous. Sequenced material: peripheral blood mononuclear cells, taken 180 days after allogeneic stem cell transplant. The source is a female patient aged 50 to 65 who had an allogeneic stem cell transplant from a related donor, so the T cells may come from the graft donor. Some clones in this sample may be carry-over from other donors' samples. CDR3 nucleotides: TGTGCCTGGAGTGGCAATACCAATCAGCCCCAGCATTTT. Residues: CAWSGNTNQPQHF. Together with reference TRBV30 and TRBJ1-5, the CDR3 gives the full variable domain: SQTIHQWPATLVQPVGSPLSLECTVEGTSNPNLYWYRQAAGRGLQLLFYSVGIGQISSEVPQNLSASRPQDRQFILSSKKLLLSDSGFYLCAWSGNTNQPQHFGDGTRLSIL.